The sequence of this TCR beta chain was determined in a study of cytomegalovirus exposure and HLA in healthy donors. The ends lost 0 bases at V and 5 bases at J; junction bases unmatched: 6. CDR3 size: 14 residues. CDR1 is GTSNPN, CDR2 SVGIG, per germline (reference sequence). The PCR ran on 60 Vbeta and 13 Jbeta primers. Data came from immunoSEQ multiplex PCR; TCRdb stores just in-frame clones and leaves some out. The sample table includes over 110,000 clones. This chain uses TRBV30 with TRBJ2-5; 7 bases line up with TRBD2. The TCR originated in a male donor in good health and CMV-seronegative. What was sequenced was PBMCs. CDR3 in DNA: TGTGCCTGGAGTGTACTGGGACTAATTGAGACCCAGTACTTC. Translating it yields CAWSVLGLIETQYF.